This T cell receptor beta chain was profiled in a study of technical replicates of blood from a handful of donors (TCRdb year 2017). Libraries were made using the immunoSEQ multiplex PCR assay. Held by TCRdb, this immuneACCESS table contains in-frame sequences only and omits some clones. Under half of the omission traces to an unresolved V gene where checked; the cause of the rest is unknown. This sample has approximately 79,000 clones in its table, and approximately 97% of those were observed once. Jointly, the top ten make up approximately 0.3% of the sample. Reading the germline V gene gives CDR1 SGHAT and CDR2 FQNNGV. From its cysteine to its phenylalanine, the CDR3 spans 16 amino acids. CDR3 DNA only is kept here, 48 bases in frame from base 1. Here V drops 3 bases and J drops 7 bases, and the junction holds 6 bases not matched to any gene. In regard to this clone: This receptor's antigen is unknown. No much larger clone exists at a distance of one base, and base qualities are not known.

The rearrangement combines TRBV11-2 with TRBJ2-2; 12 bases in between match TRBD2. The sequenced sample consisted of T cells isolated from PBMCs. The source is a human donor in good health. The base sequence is TGTGCCAGCAGCTTCGGACTAGCGGGGACCATCGGGGAGCTGTTTTTT. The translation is CASSFGLAGTIGELFF. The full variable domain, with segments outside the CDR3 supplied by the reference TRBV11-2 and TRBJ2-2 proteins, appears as EAGVAQSPRYKIIEKRQSVAFWCNPISGHATLYWYQQILGQGPKLLIQFQNNGVVDDSQLPKDRFSAERLKGVDSTLKIQPAKLEDSAVYLCASSFGLAGTIGELFFGEGSRLTVL.